Shown below are 25 T cell receptor beta chains from a single sample sequenced in a study of shared T cell receptors in the human thymus. The method was immunoSEQ multiplex PCR; TCRdb's version includes in-frame clones alone and lacks a portion of them. The repertoire holds some 720,000 clones, with 70% to 90% as singletons. These same records also appear under a second study, on human thymus T cells.

The sequenced material came from thymocytes. Every receptor here comes from a boy in the first two years of life with a congenital heart defect.

The J gene is TRBJ2-7, the V gene TRBV11-3, with 7 bases lining up with TRBD2. Germline V lookup: CDR1 SGHNT, CDR2 YENEEA. The CDR3 length is 16 residues. The V segment lost 5 bases and the J segment 0 bases; nucleotides outside the gene matches: 10. The DNA of the CDR3 is TGTGCCAGCAGCCCCCACCGGGACTATTTCTCCTACGAGCAGTACTTC. It yields the protein CASSPHRDYFSYEQYF.

This clone was seen only a few times. The chain joins TRBV27 to TRBJ2-5, with D perhaps matching TRBD2 (5 bases). The CDR3 consists of 14 residues. V was pared by 2 bases and J by 5 bases, with 12 bases between. CDR1 is MNHEY, CDR2 SMNVEV, per germline (reference sequence). The CDR3 here is CASSLKGDWETQYF. CDR3 in DNA: TGTGCCAGCAGTTTAAAGGGAGACTGGGAGACCCAGTACTTC.

This rearrangement joins TRBV19 to TRBJ1-2; possibly TRBD1 for D (5 bases). V was clipped by 5 bases and J by 4 bases, with 17 bases between them. CDR3 length: 15 amino acids. Germline CDR1 LNHDA, CDR2 SQIVND (reference sequence). CDR3 DNA sequence: TGTGCCAGTAGTCGAGGGGACGGAGGGCGCTATGGCTACACCTTC. Protein sequence: CASSRGDGGRYGYTF.

The chain uses TRBV25-1 and TRBJ2-5; 14 nucleotides match TRBD2. J lost 6 bases, V lost 8 bases, and 11 bases had no gene match. There are 16 residues in the CDR3. The germline CDR1 and CDR2 sequences are MGHDK and SYGVNS. CDR3 bases: TGTGCCAGCTCCGAGGGACTAGCGGGAGAGCGAAAGACCCAGTACTTC. It specifies CASSEGLAGERKTQYF.

The count of this clone is one. The J gene is TRBJ2-1, the V gene TRBV4-3; 8 bases align to TRBD1. Per germline, CDR1 LGHNA and CDR2 YSLEER. The CDR3 runs 14 residues. J lost 8 bases, V lost 3 bases, and 6 bases had no gene match. The CDR3 loop is CASSQRQGRDEQFF. The CDR3 bases are TGCGCCAGCAGCCAGAGACAGGGGCGGGATGAGCAGTTCTTC.

This chain links TRBV28 with TRBJ1-2, with D possibly matching TRBD1 (5 bases). The V and J ends lost 5 bases and 4 bases respectively, with 17 bases between them. The CDR3 runs 15 residues. Germline values: CDR1 MDHEN, CDR2 SYDVKM. Written as DNA, the CDR3 is TGTGCCAGCAGTGGGTTATTGGGACTGATCTATGGCTACACCTTC. It yields the protein CASSGLLGLIYGYTF.

The chain carries TRBV4-2 and TRBJ2-1, with D perhaps TRBD2 (6 bases). Germline CDR1 is LGHNA and CDR2 is YNFKEQ. The CDR3 covers 12 residues. The V gene lost 4 bases and the J gene lost 8 bases, with 9 bases spanning the gap. The CDR3 spells CASSLAGHEQFF. As DNA, the CDR3 is TGTGCCAGCAGCCTGGCGGGGCATGAGCAGTTCTTC.

This clone was seen just once. This CDR3 is CASSPTPGGARLGVTGELFF. The CDR3 region has the DNA TGTGCCAGCAGTCCAACCCCGGGCGGCGCCAGACTAGGTGTCACCGGGGAGCTGTTTTTT. This chain joins TRBV2 and TRBJ2-2; possibly TRBD2 for D (6 bases). The CDR3 has 20 amino acids. Germline V CDR1 and CDR2: SNHLY, FYNNEI. V dropped 5 bases and J dropped 4 bases, with 29 bases sitting between them.

This rearrangement joins TRBV5-6 to TRBJ2-7; 10 bases match TRBD1. V was pared by 1 base and J by 0 bases, with 4 bases of the junction left unmatched. Germline-derived CDR1 and CDR2 are SGHDT and YYEEEE. The CDR3 sequence is 16 residues long. This CDR3 is CASSLRGQGTSYEQYF. In nucleotides, the CDR3 is TGTGCCAGCAGCTTGCGGGGACAGGGGACCTCCTACGAGCAGTACTTC.

This rearrangement joins TRBV30 to TRBJ1-1, with TRBD1 as a possible D gene (5 bases). The CDR3 sequence is 13 residues long. Per germline, CDR1 GTSNPN and CDR2 SVGIG (reference sequence). V dropped 2 bases and J dropped 4 bases, with 11 bases sitting between them. Here the CDR3 reads CAWSMGGGTEAFF. For the CDR3, the DNA is TGTGCCTGGAGTATGGGGGGTGGCACTGAAGCTTTCTTT.

The CDR3 nucleotides are TGCGCCAGCAGCCAACCCCGGGACACCGAGCACAATGAGCAGTTCTTC. This sequence encodes CASSQPRDTEHNEQFF. The chain has TRBV4-1 and TRBJ2-1, with D maybe TRBD1 (6 bases). Trimming shortened V by 2 bases and J by 5 bases, and 16 bases separated the two germline ends. The CDR3 consists of 16 residues. CDR1 is MGHRA, CDR2 YSYEKL, per germline.

The chain has TRBV6-1 and TRBJ2-1; 9 bases align to TRBD1. The J segment lost 7 bases and the V segment lost 6 bases, leaving 10 bases of the junction unmatched. CDR3 length: 15 amino acids. CDR1 MNHNS and CDR2 SASEGT come from the germline V gene. The CDR3 DNA reads TGTGCCAGCAGGATGAAGGACAGGGGCGAGAATGAGCAGTTCTTC. Its protein product is CASRMKDRGENEQFF.

The CDR3 coding sequence is TGTGCCAGCAGTTTTCCGGGACAGCACTACGAGCAGTACTTC. Residues: CASSFPGQHYEQYF. The chain is built from TRBV28 and TRBJ2-7; TRBD1 matches at 7 bases. V was clipped by 3 bases and J by 3 bases; unmatched bases: 5. Germline loops: CDR1 MDHEN, CDR2 SYDVKM. This CDR3 is built from 14 residues. Drawing the rest from reference TRBV28 and TRBJ2-7, the complete variable domain is DVKVTQSSRYLVKRTGEKVFLECVQDMDHENMFWYRQDPGLGLRLIYFSYDVKMKEKGDIPEGYSVSREKKERFSLILESASTNQTSMYLCASSFPGQHYEQYFGPGTRLTVT.

The V call is TRBV5-6, the J call TRBJ1-4; 8 bases agree with TRBD1. Germline CDR1 is SGHDT and CDR2 is YYEEEE. CDR3 length equals 14 residues. The V segment lost 3 bases and the J segment 4 bases; nucleotides outside the gene matches: 2. The CDR3 nucleotides read TGTGCCAGCAGCTCCAGGGGGCATAATGAAAAACTGTTTTTT. Protein sequence: CASSSRGHNEKLFF. The whole variable domain, remainder taken from reference TRBV5-6 and TRBJ1-4, is DAGVTQSPTHLIKTRGQQVTLRCSPKSGHDTVSWYQQALGQGPQFIFQYYEEEERQRGNFPDRFSGHQFPNYSSELNVNALLLGDSALYLCASSSRGHNEKLFFGSGTQLSVL.

This chain connects TRBV27 to TRBJ2-7, with D maybe TRBD1 (6 bases). Germline CDR1 and CDR2: MNHEY and SMNVEV (reference sequence). The CDR3 totals 16 residues. Trimming took 3 bases from V and 2 from J, leaving 17 bases between them. CDR3 region: CASSLCTSGTPYEQYF. Written as DNA, the CDR3 is TGTGCCAGCAGTTTGTGTACCTCCGGGACACCCTACGAGCAGTACTTC.

This clone was found a few times. V and J are TRBV14 and TRBJ2-1; D is possibly TRBD2 (6 bases). V lost 3 bases, J lost 8 bases, and 17 bases lay in between. This CDR3 is 15 amino acids long. From germline, CDR1 is SGHDN and CDR2 FVKESK. In DNA, the CDR3 is TGTGCCAGCAGCCAGAGGACTACCCTCGGGGATGAGCAGTTCTTC. Amino acids: CASSQRTTLGDEQFF.

The V gene is TRBV6-4, the J gene TRBJ2-3; D not resolved. The CDR3 totals 10 residues. Trimming shortened V by 7 bases and J by 5 bases, and 4 bases separated the two germline ends. Germline V gene data show CDR1 as MRHNA and CDR2 as SNTAGT. CDR3 DNA: TGTGCCAGCACCGGAGATACGCAGTATTTT. This gives the protein CASTGDTQYF.

This chain uses TRBV7-9 with TRBJ1-4, with TRBD1 matching over 9 bases. J lost 12 bases, V lost 1 base, and 6 bases had no gene match. CDR1 and CDR2 from the germline V gene are SEHNR and FQNEAQ (reference sequence). The CDR3 consists of 14 residues. The CDR3 loop reads CASSLGPRTGELFF. Here the CDR3 DNA reads TGTGCCAGCAGCTTAGGTCCCCGGACAGGGGAACTGTTTTTT.

Details on this clone: Other nucleotide sequences from this sample produce the same CDR3. V is TRBV14 and J is TRBJ1-5, with D perhaps matching TRBD1 (6 bases). Germline CDR1 SGHDN, CDR2 FVKESK. The V end was cut by 3 bases, the J end by 4 bases, with 7 bases between. The CDR3 is 13 amino acids. The CDR3 sequence is CASSQGANQPQHF. CDR3 sequence (DNA): TGTGCCAGCAGCCAGGGGGCTAATCAGCCCCAGCATTTT.

V usage is TRBV7-2 and J usage is TRBJ2-7; tentatively, D is TRBD2 (7 bases). The CDR3 has 17 amino acids. The V end lost 1 base, the J end lost 0 bases, and 16 bases lay between the germline ends. CDR1 and CDR2 from the germline V gene are SGHTA and FQGNSA. As DNA, the CDR3 is TGTGCCAGCAGCTTAGGGTGGGGGGGGGACACCTCCTACGAGCAGTACTTC. It codes for CASSLGWGGDTSYEQYF. Filled out from reference TRBV7-2 and TRBJ2-7, the complete variable domain reads GAGVSQSPSNKVTEKGKDVELRCDPISGHTALYWYRQSLGQGLEFLIYFQGNSAPDKSGLPSDRFSAERTGGSVSTLTIQRTQQEDSAVYLCASSLGWGGDTSYEQYFGPGTRLTVT.

The gene calls are TRBV4-1 and TRBJ2-3, with TRBD2 matching 8 bases. Germline V lookup: CDR1 MGHRA, CDR2 YSYEKL. There are 17 residues in the CDR3. J gave up 0 bases and V 6 bases, and 11 bases lay outside the gene matches. The CDR3: CASSGHWASGSTDTQYF. The CDR3 nucleotides are TGCGCCAGCAGTGGTCACTGGGCTAGCGGGAGCACAGATACGCAGTATTTT.

The chain employs TRBV10-3 and TRBJ1-1; 9 nucleotides align to TRBD1. Unmatched junction bases numbered 8, after V lost 5 bases and J lost 1 base. CDR3 length equals 16 residues. CDR1 is ENHRY and CDR2 is SYGVKD in the germline V gene. The CDR3 loop reads CAISCIRTGENTEAFF. For the CDR3, the DNA is TGTGCCATCAGTTGTATCCGGACAGGGGAGAACACTGAAGCTTTCTTT.

The rearrangement links TRBV29-1 to TRBJ2-4; TRBD1 matches 7 bases. V was clipped by 2 bases and J by 2 bases; unmatched bases: 12. From germline, CDR1 is SQVTM and CDR2 ANQGSEA. The CDR3 runs to 17 residues. For the CDR3, the DNA is TGCAGCGTTGAATACAGGGCGCTCAGGGGGACCAAAAACATTCAGTACTTC. This translates into CSVEYRALRGTKNIQYF.

The chain couples TRBV5-1 to TRBJ2-1; perhaps TRBD2 as D (5 bases). The germline CDR1 and CDR2 sequences are SGHRS and YFSETQ. CDR3 length: 16 residues. Trimming removed 0 bases at V and 3 bases at J, with 13 bases between. The DNA for the CDR3 is TGCGCCAGCAGCTTGGTGCGTAGCGCCTGCTACAATGAGCAGTTCTTC. Amino acids: CASSLVRSACYNEQFF.

The V and J genes are TRBV28 and TRBJ2-7, with D perhaps TRBD1 (6 bases). V was cut by 4 bases and J by 2 bases, with 12 bases left in between. The CDR3 length is 14 residues. Germline V gene sequence: CDR1 MDHEN, CDR2 SYDVKM. DNA for the CDR3: TGTGCCAGCAGTTCCCACAGGGTCGCCTACGAGCAGTACTTC. Its protein product is CASSSHRVAYEQYF.